This TCR beta chain was documented in a study of blood T cell repertoires in COVID-19. Trimming pared 4 bases from V and 3 bases from J, leaving 18 bases between. The CDR3 is 16 amino acids. The germline gives CDR1 MDHEN, CDR2 SYDVKM. Sequencing was performed with immunoSEQ multiplex PCR; in TCRdb, only in-frame clones are kept and a portion is missing. Of roughly 190,000 clones in the sample, 75% to 95% were seen once. The chain couples TRBV28 to TRBJ1-1; D is perhaps TRBD1 (5 bases). The receptor's source is a man in his forties or fifties with acute or convalescent COVID-19. What was sequenced was peripheral blood. The CDR3 loop is CASSSRPRQRYTEAFF. In DNA, the CDR3 is TGTGCCAGCAGTTCCCGACCCAGACAGAGATACACTGAAGCTTTCTTT.